The present TCR beta chain was sequenced within a study of patients and donors after allogeneic stem cell transplantation. MiXCR, applied by TCRdb to the RT-PCR reads, yields one record per CDR3 protein. The profile shows tens of thousands of distinct CDR3 sequences, around 27% of them singletons. Germline V CDR1 and CDR2: ENHRY, SYGVKD. This CDR3 spans 14 amino acids. Trimming cost V 2 bases and J 4 bases; bases outside gene matches: 1. The sequence was obtained from a human donor who was either an allogeneic HSCT recipient or a stem cell or donor lymphocyte infusion donor (not recorded which). It is not recorded whose cells these are; they may come from a transplant donor. The material sequenced was blood, either unsorted or a sorted T cell fraction (not recorded which). The J gene is TRBJ2-1, the V gene TRBV10-3; 8 nucleotides line up with TRBD1. The CDR3: CAISERTGYNEQFF. The CDR3 DNA sequence: TGTGCCATCAGTGAGCGGACAGGGTACAATGAGCAGTTCTTC.